This TCR beta chain was identified in a study of blood T cells in healthy people across ages. Notes on the study in general: Nothing was known about donor CMV status, and this possibly confounded expanded clonotype changes.

Of note for this clonotype: Its antigen remains unknown.

Trimming stripped 8 bases from V and 3 bases from J, with 16 bases between. Germline CDR1 is SGHTA and CDR2 is FQGTGA. This CDR3 is built from 15 residues. Together with a sample-barcoded 5' primer, a J-beta primer mix was included in a second PCR lasting roughly 6 to 12 cycles. MiXCR, run by TCRdb on the 5' RACE reads, gives a single entry per CDR3 protein. This sample has roughly 1.7 million distinct CDR3 sequences; roughly 32% occur once, and the top ten carry around 10%. The sample taken for sequencing was blood. This sequence was found in a woman younger than 45 in good health. J is TRBJ2-2 and V is TRBV7-3, with D possibly matching TRBD2 (5 bases). The CDR3 reads CASGSAGIDTGELFF. The CDR3 region has the DNA TGTGCCAGCGGTTCTGCCGGGATAGACACCGGGGAGCTGTTTTTT.